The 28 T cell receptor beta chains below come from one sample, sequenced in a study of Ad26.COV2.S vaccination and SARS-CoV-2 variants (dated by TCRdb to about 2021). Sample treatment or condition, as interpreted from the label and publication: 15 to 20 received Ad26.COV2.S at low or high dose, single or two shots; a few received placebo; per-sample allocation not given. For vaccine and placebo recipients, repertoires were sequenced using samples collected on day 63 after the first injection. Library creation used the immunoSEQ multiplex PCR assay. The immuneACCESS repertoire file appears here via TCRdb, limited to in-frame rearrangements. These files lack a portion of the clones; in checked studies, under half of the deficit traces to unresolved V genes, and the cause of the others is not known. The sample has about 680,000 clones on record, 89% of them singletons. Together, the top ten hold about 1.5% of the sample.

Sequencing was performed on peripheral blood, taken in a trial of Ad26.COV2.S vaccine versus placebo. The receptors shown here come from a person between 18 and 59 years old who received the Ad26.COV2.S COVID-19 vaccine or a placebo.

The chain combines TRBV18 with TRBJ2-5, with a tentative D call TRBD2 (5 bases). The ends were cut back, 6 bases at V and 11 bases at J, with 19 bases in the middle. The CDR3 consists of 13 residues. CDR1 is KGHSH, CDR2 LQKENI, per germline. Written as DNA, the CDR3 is TGTGCCAGCTCCCCATCTGACTTGACGGGGCAGTACTTC. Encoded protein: CASSPSDLTGQYF.

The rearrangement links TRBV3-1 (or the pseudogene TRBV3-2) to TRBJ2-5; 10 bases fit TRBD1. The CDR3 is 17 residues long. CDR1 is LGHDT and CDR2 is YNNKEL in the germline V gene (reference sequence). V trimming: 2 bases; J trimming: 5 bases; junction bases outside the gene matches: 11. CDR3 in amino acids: CASSQHPGQGLGETQYF. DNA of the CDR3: TGTGCCAGCAGCCAACACCCGGGACAGGGGTTGGGCGAGACCCAGTACTTC.

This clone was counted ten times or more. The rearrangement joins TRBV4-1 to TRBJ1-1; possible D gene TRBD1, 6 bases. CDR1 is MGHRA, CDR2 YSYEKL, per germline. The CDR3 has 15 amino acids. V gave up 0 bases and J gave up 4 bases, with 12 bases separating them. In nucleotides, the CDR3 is TGCGCCAGCAGCCAAGATCGAGGAGGGGGCACTGAAGCTTTCTTT. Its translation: CASSQDRGGGTEAFF.

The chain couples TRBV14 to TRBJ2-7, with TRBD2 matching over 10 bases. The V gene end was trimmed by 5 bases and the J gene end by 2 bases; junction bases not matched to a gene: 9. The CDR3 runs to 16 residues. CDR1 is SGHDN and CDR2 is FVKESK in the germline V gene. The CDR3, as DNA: TGTGCCAGCAGCGGTCACCGGAGCGGGGGGGCCTACGAGCAGTACTTC. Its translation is CASSGHRSGGAYEQYF.

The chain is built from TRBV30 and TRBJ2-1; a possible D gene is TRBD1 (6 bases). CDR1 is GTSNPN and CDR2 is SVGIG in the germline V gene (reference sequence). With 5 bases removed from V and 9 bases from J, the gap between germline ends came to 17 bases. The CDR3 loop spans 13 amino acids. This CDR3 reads CAWGVQGIGEQFF. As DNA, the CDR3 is TGTGCCTGGGGGGTACAGGGAATTGGTGAGCAGTTCTTC. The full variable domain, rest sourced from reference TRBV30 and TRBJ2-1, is SQTIHQWPATLVQPVGSPLSLECTVEGTSNPNLYWYRQAAGRGLQLLFYSVGIGQISSEVPQNLSASRPQDRQFILSSKKLLLSDSGFYLCAWGVQGIGEQFFGPGTRLTVL.

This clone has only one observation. The CDR3: CASTRLSYEQYF. Here the CDR3 DNA reads TGTGCCAGCACCCGACTCTCGTACGAGCAGTACTTC. This sequence joins TRBV2 and TRBJ2-7; D unresolved. Trimming left V 7 bases short and J 4 bases short, with 11 bases between. The CDR3 is made up of 12 amino acids. Looked up from germline, CDR1 is SNHLY and CDR2 is FYNNEI.

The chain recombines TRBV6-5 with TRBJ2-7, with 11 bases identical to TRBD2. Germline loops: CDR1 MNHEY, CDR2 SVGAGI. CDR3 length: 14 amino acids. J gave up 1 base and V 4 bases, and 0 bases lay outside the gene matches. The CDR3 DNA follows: TGTGCCAGCAGTTCTAGCGGGGGGTCCTACGAGCAGTACTTC. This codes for CASSSSGGSYEQYF.

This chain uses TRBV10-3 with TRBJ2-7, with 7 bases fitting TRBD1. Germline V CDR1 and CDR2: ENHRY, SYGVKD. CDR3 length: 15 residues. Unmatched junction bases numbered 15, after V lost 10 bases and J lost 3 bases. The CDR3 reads CATARVGQALYEQYF. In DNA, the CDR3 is TGTGCCACAGCCAGAGTCGGACAGGCCCTCTACGAGCAGTACTTC.

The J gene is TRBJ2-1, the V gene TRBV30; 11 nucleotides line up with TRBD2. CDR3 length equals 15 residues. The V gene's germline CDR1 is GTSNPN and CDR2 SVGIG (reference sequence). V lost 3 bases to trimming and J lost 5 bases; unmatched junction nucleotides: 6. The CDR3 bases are TGTGCCTGGAGCCTCACTAGCGGGAGCAACAATGAGCAGTTCTTC. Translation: CAWSLTSGSNNEQFF. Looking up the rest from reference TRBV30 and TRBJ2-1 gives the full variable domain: SQTIHQWPATLVQPVGSPLSLECTVEGTSNPNLYWYRQAAGRGLQLLFYSVGIGQISSEVPQNLSASRPQDRQFILSSKKLLLSDSGFYLCAWSLTSGSNNEQFFGPGTRLTVL.

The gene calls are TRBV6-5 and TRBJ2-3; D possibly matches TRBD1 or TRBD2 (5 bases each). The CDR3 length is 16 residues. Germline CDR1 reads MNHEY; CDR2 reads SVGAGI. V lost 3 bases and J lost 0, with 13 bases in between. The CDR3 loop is CASSYRGRPSTDTQYF. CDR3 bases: TGTGCCAGCAGTTATCGGGGACGCCCTAGCACAGATACGCAGTATTTT.

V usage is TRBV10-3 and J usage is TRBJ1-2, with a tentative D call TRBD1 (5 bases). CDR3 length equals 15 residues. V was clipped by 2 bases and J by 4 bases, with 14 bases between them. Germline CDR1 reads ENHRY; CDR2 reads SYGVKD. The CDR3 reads CAISEGTDPGYGYTF. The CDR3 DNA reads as TGTGCCATCAGTGAGGGGACGGACCCCGGCTATGGCTACACCTTC.

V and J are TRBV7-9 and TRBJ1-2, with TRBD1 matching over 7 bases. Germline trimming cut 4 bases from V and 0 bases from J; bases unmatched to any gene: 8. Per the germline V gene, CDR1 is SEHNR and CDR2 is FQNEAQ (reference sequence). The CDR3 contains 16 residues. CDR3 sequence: CASSWGQTQTNYGYTF. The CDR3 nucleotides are TGTGCCAGCAGCTGGGGACAGACTCAAACTAACTATGGCTACACCTTC.

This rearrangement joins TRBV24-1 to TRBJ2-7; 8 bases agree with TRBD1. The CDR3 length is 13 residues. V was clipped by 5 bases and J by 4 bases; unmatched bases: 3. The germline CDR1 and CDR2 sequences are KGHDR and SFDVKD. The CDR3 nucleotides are TGTGCCACCAGTGCTACAGGGGGGTACGAGCAGTACTTC. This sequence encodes CATSATGGYEQYF.

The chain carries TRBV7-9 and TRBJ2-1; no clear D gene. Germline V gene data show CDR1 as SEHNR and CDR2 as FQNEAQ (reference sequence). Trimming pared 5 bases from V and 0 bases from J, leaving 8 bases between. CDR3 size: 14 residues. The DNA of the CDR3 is TGTGCCAGCAGCAAACAGAGCTCCTACAATGAGCAGTTCTTC. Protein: CASSKQSSYNEQFF.

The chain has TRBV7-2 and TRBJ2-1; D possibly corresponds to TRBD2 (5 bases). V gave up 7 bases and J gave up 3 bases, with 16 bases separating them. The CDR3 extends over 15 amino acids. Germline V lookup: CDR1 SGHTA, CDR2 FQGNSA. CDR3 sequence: CASTRELGFYNEQFF. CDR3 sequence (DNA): TGTGCCAGCACCCGGGAATTAGGGTTCTACAATGAGCAGTTCTTC. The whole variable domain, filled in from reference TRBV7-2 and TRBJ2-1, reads GAGVSQSPSNKVTEKGKDVELRCDPISGHTALYWYRQSLGQGLEFLIYFQGNSAPDKSGLPSDRFSAERTGGSVSTLTIQRTQQEDSAVYLCASTRELGFYNEQFFGPGTRLTVL.

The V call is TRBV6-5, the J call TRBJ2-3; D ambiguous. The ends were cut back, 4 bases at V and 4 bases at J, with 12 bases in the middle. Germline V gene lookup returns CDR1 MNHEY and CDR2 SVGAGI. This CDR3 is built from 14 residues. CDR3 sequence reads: CASSSVSRSDTQYF. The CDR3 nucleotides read TGTGCCAGCAGTTCAGTTAGTAGGTCAGATACGCAGTATTTT.

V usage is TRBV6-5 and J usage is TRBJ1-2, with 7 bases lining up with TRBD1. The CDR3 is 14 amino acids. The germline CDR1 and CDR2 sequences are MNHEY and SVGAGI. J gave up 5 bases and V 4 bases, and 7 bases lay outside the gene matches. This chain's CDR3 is CASSSPDRIYGYTF. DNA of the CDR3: TGTGCCAGCAGTTCCCCGGACAGGATATATGGCTACACCTTC.

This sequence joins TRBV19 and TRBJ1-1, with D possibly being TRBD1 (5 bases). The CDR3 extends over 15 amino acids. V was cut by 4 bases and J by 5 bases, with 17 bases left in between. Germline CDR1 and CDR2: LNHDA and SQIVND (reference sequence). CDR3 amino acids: CASSKGDWGRTEAFF. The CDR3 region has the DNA TGTGCCAGTAGTAAAGGTGATTGGGGGAGGACTGAAGCTTTCTTT.

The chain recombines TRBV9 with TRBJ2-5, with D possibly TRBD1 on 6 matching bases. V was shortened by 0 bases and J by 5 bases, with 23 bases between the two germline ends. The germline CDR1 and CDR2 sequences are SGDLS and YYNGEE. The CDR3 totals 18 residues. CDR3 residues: CASSVEGLQGSLEETQYF. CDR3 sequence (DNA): TGTGCCAGCAGCGTAGAGGGATTACAGGGCTCCCTTGAGGAGACCCAGTACTTC. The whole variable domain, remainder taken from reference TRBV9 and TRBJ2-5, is DSGVTQTPKHLITATGQRVTLRCSPRSGDLSVYWYQQSLDQGLQFLIQYYNGEERAKGNILERFSAQQFPDLHSELNLSSLELGDSALYFCASSVEGLQGSLEETQYFGPGTRLLVL.

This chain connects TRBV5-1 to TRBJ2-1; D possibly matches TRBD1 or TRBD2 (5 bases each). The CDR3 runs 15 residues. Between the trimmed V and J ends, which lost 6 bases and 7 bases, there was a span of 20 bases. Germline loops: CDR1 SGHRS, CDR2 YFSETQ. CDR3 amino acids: CASNSLGTASNEQFF. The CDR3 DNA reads TGCGCCAGCAATTCGCTAGGGACGGCGAGTAATGAGCAGTTCTTC.

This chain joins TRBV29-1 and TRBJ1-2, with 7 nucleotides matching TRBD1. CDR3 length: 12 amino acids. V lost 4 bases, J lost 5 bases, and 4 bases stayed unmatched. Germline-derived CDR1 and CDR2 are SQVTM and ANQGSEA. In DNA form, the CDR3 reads TGCAGCGTTGGGACAGGTTTTTATGGCTACACCTTC. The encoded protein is CSVGTGFYGYTF.

CDR3: CATSEGTGGQFF. CDR3 bases: TGTGCCACCAGTGAAGGGACAGGGGGGCAGTTCTTC. The J gene is TRBJ2-1, the V gene TRBV24-1, with TRBD1 matching 11 bases. The CDR3 loop spans 12 amino acids. CDR1 and CDR2 (germline): KGHDR, SFDVKD. Unmatched junction bases numbered 1, after V lost 4 bases and J lost 12 bases.

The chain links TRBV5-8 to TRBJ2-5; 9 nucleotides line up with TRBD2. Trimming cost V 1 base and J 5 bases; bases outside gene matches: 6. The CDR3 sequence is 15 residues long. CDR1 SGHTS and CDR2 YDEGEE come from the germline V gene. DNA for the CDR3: TGTGCCAGCAGCTTGCTGGGACTAGCTTGGGAGACCCAGTACTTC. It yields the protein CASSLLGLAWETQYF.

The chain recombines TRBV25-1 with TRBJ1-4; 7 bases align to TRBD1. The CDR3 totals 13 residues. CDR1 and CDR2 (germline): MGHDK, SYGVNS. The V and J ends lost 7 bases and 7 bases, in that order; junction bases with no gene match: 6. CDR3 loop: CASMDRIGEKLFF. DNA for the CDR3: TGTGCCAGCATGGACAGGATAGGTGAAAAACTGTTTTTT.

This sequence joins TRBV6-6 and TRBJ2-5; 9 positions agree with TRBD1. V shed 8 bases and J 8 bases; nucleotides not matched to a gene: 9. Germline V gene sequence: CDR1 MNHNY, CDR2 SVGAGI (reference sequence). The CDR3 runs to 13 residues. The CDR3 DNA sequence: TGTGCCAGCGGGGGACAGGGAGATAGTACCCAGTACTTC. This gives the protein CASGGQGDSTQYF.

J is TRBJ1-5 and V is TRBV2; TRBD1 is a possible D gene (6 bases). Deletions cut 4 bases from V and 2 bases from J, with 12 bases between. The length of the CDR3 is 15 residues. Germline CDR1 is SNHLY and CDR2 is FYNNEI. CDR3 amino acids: CASSVQGGGNQPQHF. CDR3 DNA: TGTGCCAGCAGTGTACAGGGTGGGGGCAATCAGCCCCAGCATTTT.

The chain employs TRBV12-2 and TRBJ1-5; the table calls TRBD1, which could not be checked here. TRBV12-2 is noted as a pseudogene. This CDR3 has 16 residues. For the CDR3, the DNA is TGTGCAAGTCGCTTAGCCACAGACAGGGCCCTAAGGCCCCAGCATTTT. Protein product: CASRLATDRALRPQHF.

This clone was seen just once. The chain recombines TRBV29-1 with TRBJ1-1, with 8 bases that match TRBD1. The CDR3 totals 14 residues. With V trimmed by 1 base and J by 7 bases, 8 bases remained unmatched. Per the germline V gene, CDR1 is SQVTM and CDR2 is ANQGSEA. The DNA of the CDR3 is TGCAGCGTTGAAGGACCCAGGGGGCGAGGTGAAGCTTTCTTT. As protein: CSVEGPRGRGEAFF.